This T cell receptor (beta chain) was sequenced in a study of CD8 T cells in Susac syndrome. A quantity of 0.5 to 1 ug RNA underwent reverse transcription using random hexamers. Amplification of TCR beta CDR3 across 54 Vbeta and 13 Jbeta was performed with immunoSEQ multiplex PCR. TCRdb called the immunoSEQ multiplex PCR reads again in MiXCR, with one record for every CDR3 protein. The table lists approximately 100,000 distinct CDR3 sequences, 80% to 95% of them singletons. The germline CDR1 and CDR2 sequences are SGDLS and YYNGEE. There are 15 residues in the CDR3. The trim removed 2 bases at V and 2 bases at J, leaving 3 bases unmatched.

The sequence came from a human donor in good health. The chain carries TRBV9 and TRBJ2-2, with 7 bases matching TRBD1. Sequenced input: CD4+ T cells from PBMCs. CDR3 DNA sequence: TGTGCCAGCAGCGTTTCAGGGGGAAACACCGGGGAGCTGTTTTTT. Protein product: CASSVSGGNTGELFF.